This is a list of T cell receptor beta chains from one sample in a study of blood T cell repertoires in COVID-19. The protocol was immunoSEQ multiplex PCR, while the TCRdb copy is restricted to in-frame clones and leaves out a portion. The sample comprises 150,000 to 200,000 clones, 82% of which are singletons, and approximately 4.7% rests with the top ten. The material sequenced was PBMCs or T cells enriched from blood (not recorded which). These receptors came from a woman aged 60-75 years with acute COVID-19. Both conserved end residues are part of each CDR3. D genes are given only for firm matches.

d_call j_call v_call cdr3_aa
. TRBJ2-1 TRBV5-1 CASSQGEGDVRTSRQFF
. TRBJ1-2 TRBV6-5 CASSYLDRSRGYTF
. TRBJ2-1 TRBV7-2 CASSPGASYNEQFF
. TRBJ2-6 TRBV7-6 CASSGAGNSGANVLTF
. TRBJ2-7 TRBV6-5 CASSYSRGFAYEQYF
. TRBJ2-3 TRBV19 CASSKEGRGGGDTQYF
. TRBJ2-7 TRBV11-2 CASSLGHRERNEDEQYF
. TRBJ1-1 TRBV7-8 CASSPPTGGGNELNTEAFF
. TRBJ1-2 TRBV5-1 CASSRGAVTDGYTF
TRBD1 TRBJ1-1 TRBV11-2 CASQGQGAFF
TRBD1 TRBJ1-1 TRBV3-1/TRBV3-2 CASSRPSTGGTEAFF
. TRBJ2-3 TRBV5-1 CASSLGSVTRGDTQYF
. TRBJ1-6 TRBV19 CASSILSWGQINSPLHF
. TRBJ1-3 TRBV7-2 CASSLATLPGNTIYF
TRBD1 TRBJ2-7 TRBV15 CATSRDLPGTGPYEQYF
TRBD2 TRBJ2-1 TRBV7-8 CASSSRGGRGNEQFF
. TRBJ1-5 TRBV27 CASSLNRVSNQPQHF
. TRBJ1-2 TRBV13 CASSLQGLFYGYTF
. TRBJ2-2 TRBV7-8 CASSLGVRGLAAGELFF
. TRBJ2-1 TRBV3-1/TRBV3-2 CASSPPQGNNEQFF
TRBD1 TRBJ1-6 TRBV30 CAWILTGDNSPLHF
. TRBJ1-1 TRBV19 CACGEGHTEAFF
. TRBJ2-5 TRBV7-8 CASSLGHRLTETQYF
. TRBJ1-2 TRBV5-4 CASSLAGTRLSYGYTF